The entry below gives a single TCR beta chain sequence along with its context. This clonotype was observed at least ten times. The target of this receptor is not known. This sequence may be a read error, since a much larger clone differs from it by one base. This entry comes from a study of esophageal squamous cell carcinoma under preoperative chemotherapy listed by TCRdb under 2018. Context from the whole study: Both tumor-infiltrating lymphocytes and peripheral blood T cells had their TCR repertoires profiled in the study. The study examined the effect of paclitaxel-nedaplatin chemotherapy on T-cell receptor repertoires in patients with esophageal squamous cell carcinoma. The cohort comprised roughly five patients with primary esophageal squamous cell carcinoma. Repertoires from samples obtained before paclitaxel-nedaplatin therapy were compared with repertoires from samples obtained after paclitaxel-nedaplatin therapy. Overall study outcomes, separate from this receptor: The cohort was small, with only 4 to 6 patients with esophageal squamous cell carcinoma analyzed. Clonotype frequencies shifted immediately and substantially under paclitaxel-nedaplatin therapy, and abundant clones were more likely to contract than to amplify. Post-treatment tumor-infiltrating lymphocytes appeared to be derived in part from peripheral T cells migrating into the tumor, rather than solely from local clonal changes. After chemotherapy, TCR diversity rose significantly in peripheral T cells, but this increase was not seen in tumor-infiltrating lymphocytes.

The sample's time point label, in plain terms: after preoperative PTX-NDP chemotherapy. Paclitaxel-nedaplatin was administered to patients as preoperative chemotherapy before surgery. Library preparation employed PCR. The sequencing machine was a HiSeq X Ten. High-throughput sequencing was used to characterize TCR repertoires. In TCRdb, the public reads were trimmed at Q25 with fastp and aligned with MiXCR, with productive beta chains retained. One record per CDR3 amino acid sequence lists the most common genes and DNA. Within this sample are roughly 30,000 distinct CDR3 sequences, with about half of them counted one time only. The leading ten clones occupy more than 20% of the sample. The CDR3 holds 14 amino acids from the cysteine to the phenylalanine. Kept here is only the CDR3 DNA, which spans 42 bases and is read in frame from base 1. At the junction V is shortened by 5 bases and J by 11 bases; bases outside the gene matches: 13. The germline V gene specifies SGHTA as CDR1 and FQGNSA as CDR2.

This sequence was found in a human donor with esophageal squamous cell carcinoma. The donor label of this sample is uncertain. This specimen was taken from a patient given preoperative chemotherapy. The V gene is TRBV7-2 and the J gene is TRBJ2-5; 8 middle bases align to TRBD1. The CDR3 region has the sequence CASSLRTGLDEQYF. The nucleotide sequence is TGTGCCAGCAGCCTAAGGACAGGGTTGGATGAGCAGTACTTC.